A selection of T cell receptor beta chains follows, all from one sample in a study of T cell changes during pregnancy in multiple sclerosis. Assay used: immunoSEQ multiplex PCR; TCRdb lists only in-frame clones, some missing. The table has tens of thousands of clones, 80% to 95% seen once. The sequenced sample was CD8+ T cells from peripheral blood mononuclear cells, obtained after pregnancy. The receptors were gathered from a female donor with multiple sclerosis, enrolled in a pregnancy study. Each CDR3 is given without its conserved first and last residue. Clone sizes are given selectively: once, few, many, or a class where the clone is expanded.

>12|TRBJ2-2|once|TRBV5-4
ASSGGVAAGELF
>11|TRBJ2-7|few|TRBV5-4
ASRDIAMYEQY
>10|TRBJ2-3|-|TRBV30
AWRGDRDTQY
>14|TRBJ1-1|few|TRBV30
AWSPLAGYVNTEAF
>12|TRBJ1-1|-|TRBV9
ASSVVTGNTEAF
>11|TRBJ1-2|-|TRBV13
ASSLGQGYGYT
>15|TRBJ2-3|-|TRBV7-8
ASSLPFAGRITDTQY
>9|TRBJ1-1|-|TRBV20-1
SAQTGPEAF
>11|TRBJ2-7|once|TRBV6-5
ASSRHASYEQY
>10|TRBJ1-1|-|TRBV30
AWSFRGTEAF
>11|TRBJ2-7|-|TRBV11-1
ASSKRDSYEQY
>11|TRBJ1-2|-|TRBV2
ASNAGGYYGYT
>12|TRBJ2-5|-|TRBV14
ASRVGQFSETQY
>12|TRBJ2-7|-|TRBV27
ASSLWQGAYEQY
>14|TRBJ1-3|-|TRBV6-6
ASSHRQFYSGNTIY
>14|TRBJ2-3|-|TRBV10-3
AISALREGYTDTQY
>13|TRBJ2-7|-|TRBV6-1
ASSEVAGARHEQY
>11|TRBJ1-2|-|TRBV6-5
ASSYGTVYGYT
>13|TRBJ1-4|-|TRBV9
ASSSGGQYNEKLF
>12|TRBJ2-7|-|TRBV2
ASSESQQDIEQY
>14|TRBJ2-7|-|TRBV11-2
ASSWAPGLANYEQY
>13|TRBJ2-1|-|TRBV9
ASSVVPLGQNEQF
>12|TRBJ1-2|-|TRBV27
ASSSRTENYGYT
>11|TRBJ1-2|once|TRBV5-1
ASSLGASYGYT
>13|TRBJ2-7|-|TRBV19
ASSVTSGPSYEQY
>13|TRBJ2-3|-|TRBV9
ASSVSARSTDTQY
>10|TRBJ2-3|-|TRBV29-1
SVAVGTDTQY
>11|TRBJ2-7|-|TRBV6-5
ASSYERGYEQY
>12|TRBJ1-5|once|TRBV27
ASSLRGFNQPQH
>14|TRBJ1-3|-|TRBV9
ASSVDSREVGNTIY
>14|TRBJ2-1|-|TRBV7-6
ASSLPREGPYNEQF
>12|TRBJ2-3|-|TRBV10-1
ASSQGTRTDTQY
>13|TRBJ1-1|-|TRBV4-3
ASSHRQGMNTEAF
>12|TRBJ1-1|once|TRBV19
ASSIRLVNTEAF
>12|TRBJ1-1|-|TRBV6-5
ASSSPGGWTEAF
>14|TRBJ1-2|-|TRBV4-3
ASSQDREGGNYGYT